This T cell receptor beta chain was profiled in a study of cytomegalovirus exposure and HLA in healthy donors. Study-level findings and limits: Rarity held for most TCR sequences, but there were some public TCRs that occurred in many donors.

The CDR3 has 16 residues. The germline CDR1 and CDR2 sequences are SGDLS and YYNGEE. The germline V and J ends were trimmed by 7 bases and 1 base, with 20 bases remaining between them. A remark on this clone: The antigen is not known.

Here immunoSEQ multiplex PCR was the method, and the copy in TCRdb shows in-frame clones only, minus some. The sample contains approximately 230,000 clones, roughly 90% of which appear only once. Sequenced material: PBMCs. The rearrangement links TRBV9 to TRBJ1-1, with D perhaps matching TRBD1 (5 bases). The receptor was derived from a man in his late teens or twenties in good health and CMV-seropositive. CDR3 in DNA: TGTGCCAGCCCAAGATTCCGGGCAGGGACGAACACTGAAGCTTTCTTT. It yields the protein CASPRFRAGTNTEAFF.